This TCR beta chain originates from a study of ipilimumab plus nivolumab after autologous stem cell transplantation. Study summary: A median of roughly eight nivolumab and five or six ipilimumab doses were given.

Patients received nivolumab 3 mg/kg at weeks 1, 4, 7, 10, then fortnightly to week 26. Method: immunoSEQ multiplex PCR; TCRdb's copy keeps in-frame clones and lacks some. The sample gives about 83,000 clones, 65% to 85% of which show up once; 2% to 2.5% is in the top ten. CDR1 SGDLS and CDR2 YYNGEE come from the germline V gene. Trimming took 0 bases from V and 2 from J, leaving 13 bases between them. The CDR3 covers 16 residues. The clonotype was recovered from a male donor with diffuse large B-cell lymphoma. The rearrangement links TRBV9 to TRBJ2-3; TRBD2 is a possible D gene (6 bases). The sample here was PBMCs, taken in a trial of ipilimumab plus nivolumab as post-transplant consolidation. The CDR3 sequence: CASSVGGGENTDTQYF. The CDR3 DNA is TGTGCCAGCAGCGTAGGAGGCGGGGAGAACACAGATACGCAGTATTTT.